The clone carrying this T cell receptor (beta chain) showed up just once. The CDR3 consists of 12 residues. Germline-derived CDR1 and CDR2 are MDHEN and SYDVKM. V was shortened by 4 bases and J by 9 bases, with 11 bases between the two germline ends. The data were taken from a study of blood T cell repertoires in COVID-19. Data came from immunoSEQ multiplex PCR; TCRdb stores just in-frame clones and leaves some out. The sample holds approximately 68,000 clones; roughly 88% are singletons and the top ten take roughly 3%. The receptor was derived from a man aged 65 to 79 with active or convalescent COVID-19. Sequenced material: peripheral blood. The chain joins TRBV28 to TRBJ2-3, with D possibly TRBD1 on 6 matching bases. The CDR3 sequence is CASSSSGATQYF. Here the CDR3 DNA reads TGTGCCAGCAGTTCGTCAGGGGCGACGCAGTATTTT.